One and the same sample provided the 31 T cell receptor beta chains below, sequenced in a study of blood T cell repertoires in COVID-19. Sequencing was performed with immunoSEQ multiplex PCR; in TCRdb, only in-frame clones are kept and a portion is missing. Here the sample spans roughly 250,000 clones, around 87% being singletons. The material sequenced was peripheral blood. The receptors originated from a woman in her forties or fifties with acute or convalescent COVID-19.

The chain joins TRBV5-1 to TRBJ2-3, with TRBD2 matching over 15 bases. The CDR3 runs 20 residues. J was trimmed by 3 bases and V by 3 bases; bases with no gene match: 14. Germline CDR1 and CDR2: SGHRS and YFSETQ. CDR3 in amino acids: CASSSPGLAGGRAATDTQYF. CDR3 nucleotides: TGCGCCAGCAGCTCTCCGGGACTAGCGGGAGGTAGGGCGGCGACAGATACGCAGTATTTT.

The rearrangement joins TRBV9 to TRBJ2-1; D gene uncertain. This CDR3 is built from 14 residues. V was pared by 0 bases and J by 6 bases, with 10 bases between. In germline, CDR1 is SGDLS, CDR2 YYNGEE. CDR3: CASSVDYVSNEQFF. The CDR3 DNA sequence: TGTGCCAGCAGCGTAGACTACGTGTCCAATGAGCAGTTCTTC.

The J gene is TRBJ2-2, the V gene TRBV5-1; D perhaps matches TRBD2 (6 bases). From germline, CDR1 is SGHRS and CDR2 YFSETQ. There are 16 residues in the CDR3. Trimming stripped 7 bases from V and 4 bases from J, with 20 bases between. The chain's CDR3 is CASLPRASEGTGELFF. The CDR3 DNA is TGCGCCAGCTTGCCGAGGGCTAGCGAGGGCACCGGGGAGCTGTTTTTT.

The chain is built from TRBV29-1 and TRBJ2-6; 7 bases map to TRBD1. The CDR3 is made up of 18 amino acids. CDR1 SQVTM and CDR2 ANQGSEA come from the germline V gene. The J segment lost 0 bases and the V segment lost 7 bases, leaving 15 bases of the junction unmatched. CDR3 nucleotide sequence: TGCAGCGCCCCATTTCGGGACAGCCCTTACTCTGGGGCCAACGTCCTGACTTTC. Protein sequence: CSAPFRDSPYSGANVLTF.

The rearrangement uses TRBV3-1 (or the pseudogene TRBV3-2) and TRBJ1-1; the D gene is possibly TRBD1 (5 bases). V was trimmed by 1 base and J by 5 bases, leaving 11 bases between them. Germline lookup yields CDR1 LGHDT and CDR2 YNNKEL (reference sequence). The CDR3 length is 14 residues. Written as DNA, the CDR3 is TGTGCCAGCAGCCAAGGCCACCCAGGGACTGAAGCTTTCTTT. This translates into CASSQGHPGTEAFF.

The chain carries TRBV19 and TRBJ2-7, with 9 bases aligning to TRBD1. CDR1 is LNHDA, CDR2 SQIVND, per germline (reference sequence). Germline trimming cut 4 bases from V and 8 bases from J; bases unmatched to any gene: 9. The CDR3 has 14 amino acids. CDR3 nucleotides: TGTGCCAGTAGTAGCGGGACAGGGTATTGGCAGCAGTACTTC. Encoded protein: CASSSGTGYWQQYF. Supplemented by reference TRBV19 and TRBJ2-7, the full variable domain reads DGGITQSPKYLFRKEGQNVTLSCEQNLNHDAMYWYRQDPGQGLRLIYYSQIVNDFQKGDIAEGYSVSREKKESFPLTVTSAQKNPTAFYLCASSSGTGYWQQYFGPGTRLTVT.

The gene calls are TRBV4-1 and TRBJ2-2; the match to TRBD2 covers 7 bases. The CDR3 loop spans 17 amino acids. V dropped 3 bases and J dropped 0; count of bases not matched to a gene: 7. Looked up from germline, CDR1 is MGHRA and CDR2 is YSYEKL. The CDR3 DNA sequence: TGCGCCAGCAGCCAGCGCCCCCTAGCGGCGAACACCGGGGAGCTGTTTTTT. Residues: CASSQRPLAANTGELFF.

The chain uses TRBV4-2 and TRBJ2-7, with D perhaps TRBD2 (5 bases). Germline values: CDR1 LGHNA, CDR2 YNFKEQ. CDR3 length equals 12 residues. V dropped 0 bases and J dropped 6 bases, with 6 bases sitting between them. The CDR3 bases are TGTGCCAGCAGCCAAGACGGGGTCGAGCAGTACTTC. Its protein product is CASSQDGVEQYF.

This rearrangement joins TRBV29-1 to TRBJ2-5; 12 bases are shared with TRBD2. The CDR3 spans 18 residues. CDR1 is SQVTM, CDR2 ANQGSEA, per germline. V was clipped by 4 bases and J by 4 bases; unmatched bases: 16. Written as DNA, the CDR3 is TGCAGCGTTGGGGCGGGACTAGCGGGTTTGGGTAGCGGAGAGACCCAGTACTTC. Encoded protein: CSVGAGLAGLGSGETQYF.

The chain joins TRBV10-3 to TRBJ1-4; D is unresolved. The length of the CDR3 is 15 residues. In germline, CDR1 is ENHRY, CDR2 SYGVKD. Trimming shortened V by 0 bases and J by 4 bases, and 9 bases separated the two germline ends. The CDR3 is CAISESGSFNEKLFF. In DNA form, the CDR3 reads TGTGCCATCAGTGAGTCGGGCAGTTTTAATGAAAAACTGTTTTTT.

J is TRBJ2-5 and V is TRBV7-8; a weak D match, TRBD1 (6 bases). V gave up 1 base and J gave up 2 bases, with 14 bases separating them. Germline CDR1 SGHVS, CDR2 FQNEAQ. This CDR3 has 16 amino acids. The CDR3 region is CASSLVQGPGQETQYF. CDR3 nucleotide sequence: TGTGCCAGCAGCTTAGTGCAGGGGCCGGGACAAGAGACCCAGTACTTC. The complete variable domain, with remaining parts taken from reference TRBV7-8 and TRBJ2-5, reads GAGVSQSPRYKVAKRGQDVALRCDPISGHVSLFWYQQALGQGPEFLTYFQNEAQLDKSGLPSDRFFAERPEGSVSTLKIQRTQQEDSAVYLCASSLVQGPGQETQYFGPGTRLLVL.

This clone was observed a few times. In DNA form, the CDR3 reads TGTGCCAGCTCACCACCATCCTGGGGGACAGGGTATGGCTACACCTTC. Its translation: CASSPPSWGTGYGYTF. The gene calls are TRBV18 and TRBJ1-2; 9 positions match TRBD1. The CDR3 has 16 amino acids. Germline CDR1 is KGHSH and CDR2 is LQKENI. Trimming took 0 bases from V and 5 from J; bases not matched to a gene: 7.

This clone came up a few times. The gene calls are TRBV4-3 and TRBJ1-1, with D possibly matching TRBD1 (5 bases). Germline V gene lookup returns CDR1 LGHNA and CDR2 YSLEER. V was clipped by 4 bases and J by 4 bases, with 10 bases between them. CDR3 size: 13 residues. The CDR3 spells CASSLGRGTEAFF. Here the CDR3 DNA reads TGCGCCAGCAGCCTCGGGAGGGGCACTGAAGCTTTCTTT.

V and J are TRBV29-1 and TRBJ2-7; D may be TRBD2 (6 bases). Germline V gene lookup returns CDR1 SQVTM and CDR2 ANQGSEA. Trimming left V 4 bases short and J 0 bases short, with 19 bases between. There are 16 residues in the CDR3. The CDR3 bases are TGCAGCGTTGCCTCGGAGGAGGGGCCGAGCTCCTACGAGCAGTACTTC. As protein: CSVASEEGPSSYEQYF.

The genes are TRBV7-2 and TRBJ1-5; weak D call: TRBD1 (6 bases). The CDR3 has 15 residues. V gave up 2 bases and J gave up 6 bases, with 14 bases separating them. Germline assignment: CDR1 SGHTA and CDR2 FQGNSA. The CDR3 DNA is TGTGCCAGCAGCTTAACCGAACAGGGCGGTCAGCCCCAGCATTTT. Protein: CASSLTEQGGQPQHF. Filled out from reference TRBV7-2 and TRBJ1-5, the complete variable domain reads GAGVSQSPSNKVTEKGKDVELRCDPISGHTALYWYRQSLGQGLEFLIYFQGNSAPDKSGLPSDRFSAERTGGSVSTLTIQRTQQEDSAVYLCASSLTEQGGQPQHFGDGTRLSIL.

The rearrangement joins TRBV14 to TRBJ1-1; TRBD1 is a possible D gene (6 bases). This CDR3 has 15 amino acids. The germline V gene encodes CDR1 SGHDN and CDR2 FVKESK. Trimming stripped 4 bases from V and 5 bases from J, with 17 bases between. The CDR3 sequence is CASSPDGGGPTEAFF. In nucleotides, the CDR3 is TGTGCCAGCAGCCCTGATGGCGGGGGGCCTACTGAAGCTTTCTTT. The full variable domain, its missing parts supplied by reference TRBV14 and TRBJ1-1, is EAGVTQFPSHSVIEKGQTVTLRCDPISGHDNLYWYRRVMGKEIKFLLHFVKESKQDESGMPNNRFLAERTGGTYSTLKVQPAELEDSGVYFCASSPDGGGPTEAFFGQGTRLTVV.

This rearrangement joins TRBV19 to TRBJ2-1; 7 bases agree with TRBD2. V shed 4 bases and J 4 bases; nucleotides not matched to a gene: 4. This CDR3 is 14 amino acids long. CDR1 and CDR2 (germline): LNHDA, SQIVND (reference sequence). The DNA of the CDR3 is TGTGCCAGTAGTAGGGAGGGAGGATACAATGAGCAGTTCTTC. Encoded protein: CASSREGGYNEQFF.

This chain connects TRBV13 to TRBJ2-7; 9 nucleotides line up with TRBD2. CDR1 and CDR2 from the germline V gene are PRHDT and FYEKMQ (reference sequence). The CDR3 covers 15 residues. The V segment lost 2 bases and the J segment 1 base; nucleotides outside the gene matches: 3. CDR3 DNA sequence: TGTGCCAGCAGCTTACGCGGGAGGGCATCCTACGAGCAGTACTTC. As protein: CASSLRGRASYEQYF. Variable domain in full (rest from reference TRBV13 and TRBJ2-7): AAGVIQSPRHLIKEKRETATLKCYPIPRHDTVYWYQQGPGQDPQFLISFYEKMQSDKGSIPDRFSAQQFSDYHSELNMSSLELGDSALYFCASSLRGRASYEQYFGPGTRLTVT.

V gene TRBV7-6 combines with J gene TRBJ1-3; 8 positions match TRBD1. The CDR3 consists of 16 residues. CDR1 and CDR2 (germline): SGHVS, FNYEAQ. Trimming removed 5 bases from V and 4 bases from J; junction bases left unmatched: 10. The DNA of the CDR3 is TGTGCCAGCAGCGCAAGTGGGAGGACAGGGGGAAACACCATATATTTT. Amino acids: CASSASGRTGGNTIYF.

The chain is built from TRBV11-2 and TRBJ1-1, with unresolved D. The V gene's germline CDR1 is SGHAT and CDR2 FQNNGV. The CDR3 covers 11 residues. Deletions cut 8 bases from V and 3 bases from J, with 7 bases between. The CDR3 DNA is TGTGCCAGCCGTATGTACACTGAAGCTTTCTTT. It yields the protein CASRMYTEAFF.

V and J are TRBV2 and TRBJ1-1; 9 bases align to TRBD1. Losses at the gene ends were 7 bases for V and 4 bases for J; bases not matched to a gene: 7. CDR1 SNHLY and CDR2 FYNNEI come from the germline V gene. The CDR3 runs 14 residues. For the CDR3, the DNA is TGTGCCAGCAATCTGGACAGGGGCGGCACTGAAGCTTTCTTT. It is translated as CASNLDRGGTEAFF.

The genes are TRBV21-1 and TRBJ2-1; TRBD1, the table's D call, lacks a check against the DNA. TRBV21-1 is tagged as a pseudogene. This CDR3 is built from 21 residues. CDR3 residues: CASSKRVSGQGASRSYNEQFF. The CDR3 DNA is TGTGCCAGCAGCAAAAGAGTGTCGGGGCAGGGGGCGAGTAGGTCCTACAATGAGCAGTTCTTC.

V and J are TRBV27 and TRBJ2-1; the match to TRBD1 covers 9 bases. The CDR3 covers 17 residues. Germline V gene data show CDR1 as MNHEY and CDR2 as SMNVEV (reference sequence). The J segment lost 0 bases and the V segment lost 4 bases, leaving 7 bases of the junction unmatched. The CDR3 DNA sequence: TGTGCCAGCAGTTCCAAGCCGACAGGGGGCTCCTACAATGAGCAGTTCTTC. Protein product: CASSSKPTGGSYNEQFF.

The V gene is TRBV7-8, the J gene TRBJ2-5; 10 nucleotides align to TRBD1. V dropped 2 bases and J dropped 1; count of bases not matched to a gene: 10. Germline assignment: CDR1 SGHVS and CDR2 FQNEAQ. The CDR3 has 18 amino acids. The CDR3 coding sequence is TGTGCCAGCAGCTTACTCCCCCCTTGGACAGGGGGCCAAGAGACCCAGTACTTC. Translating gives CASSLLPPWTGGQETQYF. Combining the CDR3 with reference TRBV7-8 and TRBJ2-5 gives the whole variable domain GAGVSQSPRYKVAKRGQDVALRCDPISGHVSLFWYQQALGQGPEFLTYFQNEAQLDKSGLPSDRFFAERPEGSVSTLKIQRTQQEDSAVYLCASSLLPPWTGGQETQYFGPGTRLLVL.

This clone occurred a few times. The chain carries TRBV4-1 and TRBJ2-1; 7 bases match TRBD2. V trimming: 4 bases; J trimming: 0 bases; junction bases outside the gene matches: 9. CDR3 size: 17 residues. CDR1 is MGHRA and CDR2 is YSYEKL in the germline V gene. CDR3 sequence (DNA): TGCGCCAGCAGCCCCTTTAGCGGGCGTTCCTCCTACAATGAGCAGTTCTTC. Amino acids: CASSPFSGRSSYNEQFF.

J is TRBJ1-1 and V is TRBV9; 11 bases line up with TRBD1. This CDR3 comprises 13 residues. Losses at the gene ends were 4 bases for V and 10 bases for J; bases not matched to a gene: 6. In germline, CDR1 is SGDLS, CDR2 YYNGEE. This CDR3 reads CASSLGQGARAFF. CDR3 coding DNA: TGTGCCAGCAGCCTTGGACAGGGGGCGAGAGCTTTCTTT.

This rearrangement joins TRBV6-6 to TRBJ2-6, with 7 bases lining up with TRBD2. This CDR3 is built from 16 residues. Germline V lookup: CDR1 MNHNY, CDR2 SVGAGI (reference sequence). V lost 6 bases to trimming and J lost 2 bases; unmatched junction nucleotides: 7. DNA of the CDR3: TGTGCCAGCAGAATGGCGGGAGCTCCTGGGGCCAACGTCCTGACTTTC. It encodes CASRMAGAPGANVLTF.

V is TRBV4-1 and J is TRBJ1-5; possibly TRBD1 for D (6 bases). The germline V gene has CDR1 MGHRA and CDR2 YSYEKL. This CDR3 contains 16 residues. V dropped 1 base and J dropped 4 bases, with 14 bases sitting between them. The CDR3 is CASSQAYRASNQPQHF. In DNA form, the CDR3 reads TGCGCCAGCAGCCAAGCTTACAGGGCTAGTAATCAGCCCCAGCATTTT.

This chain connects TRBV5-1 to TRBJ2-1; D is unclear. The CDR3 is made up of 13 amino acids. V was pared by 4 bases and J by 8 bases, with 13 bases between. Looked up from germline, CDR1 is SGHRS and CDR2 is YFSETQ. CDR3 bases: TGCGCCAGCAGCGTGACTTCTACGGATGAGCAGTTCTTC. Protein product: CASSVTSTDEQFF.

The chain uses TRBV11-1 and TRBJ2-4; 7 bases match TRBD2. The junction had 2 bases not matched to a gene; V was cut back by 5 bases and J by 1 base. The CDR3 contains 14 residues. From germline, CDR1 is SGHAT and CDR2 FQDESV (reference sequence). CDR3 sequence: CASSRGSAKNIQYF. The CDR3 coding sequence is TGTGCCAGCAGCCGCGGGAGTGCCAAAAACATTCAGTACTTC.

The V call is TRBV5-1, the J call TRBJ2-7; 10 positions match TRBD2. Germline loops: CDR1 SGHRS, CDR2 YFSETQ. J gave up 6 bases and V 2 bases, and 2 bases lay outside the gene matches. The CDR3 has 13 residues. The CDR3 DNA sequence: TGCGCCAGCAGCTTAGTAGCGGGAGGCGAGCAGTACTTC. Translation: CASSLVAGGEQYF.